The 18 T cell receptor beta chains presented below share a single source sample, sequenced in a study of T cell responses to AZD1222 COVID-19 vaccine. Libraries were prepared by immunoSEQ multiplex PCR; TCRdb keeps only in-frame clonotypes and omits some of them. Of under 130,000 clones listed, roughly 87% are singletons. The specimen comprised peripheral blood, sampled on day 0 of AZD1222 vaccination. These receptors were taken from an adult in good health.

Only one count was recorded for this clone. This sequence joins TRBV5-1 and TRBJ1-3; no definite D call. CDR1 and CDR2 from the germline V gene are SGHRS and YFSETQ. This CDR3 spans 15 amino acids. Trimming took 2 bases from V and 4 from J, leaving 13 bases between them. This CDR3 reads CASSFQAGPGNTIYF. DNA of the CDR3: TGCGCCAGCAGCTTTCAGGCAGGTCCAGGAAACACCATATATTTT.

The gene calls are TRBV6-5 and TRBJ1-1; possibly TRBD1 for D (5 bases). The CDR3 spans 12 residues. V lost 8 bases, J lost 1 base, and 8 bases lay in between. CDR1 and CDR2 (germline): MNHEY, SVGAGI. CDR3 nucleotide sequence: TGTGCCAGCCAGACAGAGAACACTGAAGCTTTCTTT. Translating gives CASQTENTEAFF.

This clone was found once. The gene calls are TRBV5-1 and TRBJ2-7; maybe TRBD1 (6 bases). This CDR3 spans 15 amino acids. CDR1 is SGHRS, CDR2 YFSETQ, per germline. The V and J ends lost 0 bases and 2 bases respectively, with 12 bases between them. This chain's CDR3 is CASSLGTGITYEQYF. In DNA, the CDR3 is TGCGCCAGCAGCTTGGGTACAGGGATAACCTACGAGCAGTACTTC.

This clone was observed a few times. The V gene is TRBV7-2, the J gene TRBJ1-1, with TRBD1 identical over 7 bases. Looked up from germline, CDR1 is SGHTA and CDR2 is FQGNSA. V lost 6 bases and J lost 0; bases outside the gene matches: 7. The CDR3 is 15 amino acids. The CDR3 sequence is CASSQQGSVNTEAFF. CDR3 sequence (DNA): TGTGCCAGCAGTCAACAGGGGTCGGTGAACACTGAAGCTTTCTTT.

This chain connects TRBV4-3 to TRBJ2-1, with 10 bases lining up with TRBD2. The CDR3 is made up of 19 amino acids. V gave up 1 base and J gave up 3 bases; unmatched junction bases: 12. Germline-derived CDR1 and CDR2 are LGHNA and YSLEER. CDR3 DNA sequence: TGCGCCAGCAGCCAAGGTCCTCTAGCGGGGGCAAAAAACTACAATGAGCAGTTCTTC. This gives the protein CASSQGPLAGAKNYNEQFF.

The chain joins TRBV13 to TRBJ2-3, with TRBD1 matching 8 bases. V lost 4 bases and J lost 4; bases outside the gene matches: 1. Germline V gene data show CDR1 as PRHDT and CDR2 as FYEKMQ (reference sequence). CDR3 length equals 13 residues. CDR3 DNA: TGTGCCAGCAGCTCCAGGGGGCCAGATACGCAGTATTTT. Translated, it gives CASSSRGPDTQYF. Drawing the rest from reference TRBV13 and TRBJ2-3, the complete variable domain is AAGVIQSPRHLIKEKRETATLKCYPIPRHDTVYWYQQGPGQDPQFLISFYEKMQSDKGSIPDRFSAQQFSDYHSELNMSSLELGDSALYFCASSSRGPDTQYFGPGTRLTVL.

The chain uses TRBV2 and TRBJ2-7; 8 bases are shared with TRBD2. The CDR3 has 15 residues. Germline lookup yields CDR1 SNHLY and CDR2 FYNNEI. V was clipped by 2 bases and J by 6 bases; unmatched bases: 9. The CDR3 region is CASSEYGTSLGEQYF. The DNA of the CDR3 is TGTGCCAGCAGTGAATATGGGACTAGTTTGGGCGAGCAGTACTTC.

The V call is TRBV7-8, the J call TRBJ2-5; TRBD1 aligns across 7 bases. The CDR3 is 15 residues long. J gave up 5 bases and V 1 base, and 7 bases lay outside the gene matches. CDR1 is SGHVS and CDR2 is FQNEAQ in the germline V gene. In nucleotides, the CDR3 is TGTGCCAGCAGCTTAGGACAGGGCTCGGTGGAGACCCAGTACTTC. It translates to CASSLGQGSVETQYF. The whole variable domain, filled in from reference TRBV7-8 and TRBJ2-5, reads GAGVSQSPRYKVAKRGQDVALRCDPISGHVSLFWYQQALGQGPEFLTYFQNEAQLDKSGLPSDRFFAERPEGSVSTLKIQRTQQEDSAVYLCASSLGQGSVETQYFGPGTRLLVL.

The chain joins TRBV6-5 to TRBJ1-2; 9 nucleotides match TRBD1. Germline lookup yields CDR1 MNHEY and CDR2 SVGAGI. V gave up 5 bases and J gave up 5 bases; unmatched junction bases: 9. The CDR3 is 15 amino acids. The CDR3 reads CASSHLGTGNYGYTF. CDR3 bases: TGTGCCAGCAGTCACCTTGGGACAGGGAATTATGGCTACACCTTC.

V and J are TRBV5-1 and TRBJ2-3; tentative D call: TRBD2 (6 bases). The CDR3 contains 15 residues. The germline V and J ends were trimmed by 5 bases and 4 bases, with 17 bases remaining between them. Per the germline V gene, CDR1 is SGHRS and CDR2 is YFSETQ. The CDR3 loop is CASSPTGDGADTQYF. The CDR3 DNA sequence: TGCGCCAGCAGTCCAACGGGGGATGGGGCAGATACGCAGTATTTT. Full variable domain (remainder filled in from reference TRBV5-1 and TRBJ2-3): KAGVTQTPRYLIKTRGQQVTLSCSPISGHRSVSWYQQTPGQGLQFLFEYFSETQRNKGNFPGRFSGRQFSNSRSEMNVSTLELGDSALYLCASSPTGDGADTQYFGPGTRLTVL.

The sample holds one count of this clone. This chain links TRBV27 with TRBJ1-4, with 8 bases aligning to TRBD1. CDR3 length equals 17 residues. Looked up from germline, CDR1 is MNHEY and CDR2 is SMNVEV (reference sequence). J lost 0 bases, V lost 3 bases, and 6 bases had no gene match. The DNA of the CDR3 is TGTGCCAGCAGTTTGACAGGGGTATATGCAACTAATGAAAAACTGTTTTTT. Its protein product is CASSLTGVYATNEKLFF.

The V and J genes are TRBV11-2 and TRBJ1-1; TRBD1 matches 9 bases. Trimming took 6 bases from V and 1 from J; bases not matched to a gene: 6. Germline V gene data show CDR1 as SGHAT and CDR2 as FQNNGV. The CDR3 runs 15 residues. The CDR3 reads CASSPLTGGNTEAFF. In nucleotides, the CDR3 is TGTGCCAGCAGTCCCCTGACAGGGGGGAACACTGAAGCTTTCTTT.

The chain has TRBV30 and TRBJ2-3, with D unclear. Germline CDR1 and CDR2: GTSNPN and SVGIG (reference sequence). The CDR3 is 21 amino acids. The V and J ends lost 2 bases and 4 bases respectively, with 34 bases between them. The CDR3 sequence: CAWSSLKTKRFRSRVSDTQYF. CDR3 coding DNA: TGTGCCTGGAGTTCCTTAAAAACCAAGAGGTTCAGGAGTAGGGTCTCAGATACGCAGTATTTT. The variable domain in full, with the rest retrieved from reference TRBV30 and TRBJ2-3, is SQTIHQWPATLVQPVGSPLSLECTVEGTSNPNLYWYRQAAGRGLQLLFYSVGIGQISSEVPQNLSASRPQDRQFILSSKKLLLSDSGFYLCAWSSLKTKRFRSRVSDTQYFGPGTRLTVL.

The chain carries TRBV21-1 and TRBJ1-1; the table assigns TRBD1, which was not confirmed against the DNA. TRBV21-1 is noted as a pseudogene. The CDR3 spans 17 residues. Here the CDR3 reads CASSKDPHRDNNTEAFF. In DNA form, the CDR3 reads TGTGCCAGCAGCAAGGACCCTCACCGGGACAACAACACTGAAGCTTTCTTT.

The V and J genes are TRBV10-2 and TRBJ1-1; D might be TRBD1 (5 bases). This CDR3 contains 12 residues. CDR1 is WSHSY, CDR2 SAAADI, per germline. The V end lost 7 bases, the J end lost 1 base, and 7 bases lay between the germline ends. CDR3 protein: CASKDRNTEAFF. CDR3 nucleotides: TGCGCCAGCAAAGACAGGAACACTGAAGCTTTCTTT.

The chain joins TRBV7-2 to TRBJ2-5, with D perhaps TRBD2 (5 bases). Trimming cost V 1 base and J 1 base, with 7 bases left between them. Germline CDR1 and CDR2: SGHTA and FQGNSA. The CDR3 has 14 amino acids. The CDR3 DNA sequence: TGTGCCAGCAGCTTAGGGACTTTCCAAGAGACCCAGTACTTC. This translates into CASSLGTFQETQYF.

This chain uses TRBV27 with TRBJ1-6; possible D gene TRBD1, 5 bases. The CDR3 runs 13 residues. CDR1 MNHEY and CDR2 SMNVEV come from the germline V gene (reference sequence). Trimming shortened V by 9 bases and J by 5 bases, and 11 bases separated the two germline ends. The CDR3 sequence: CASRGSHNSPLHF. In DNA form, the CDR3 reads TGTGCCAGTAGGGGCTCACATAATTCACCCCTCCACTTT.

The chain carries TRBV7-2 and TRBJ1-2; D unresolved. CDR3 length equals 13 residues. Trimming left V 0 bases short and J 7 bases short, with 9 bases between. Germline assignment: CDR1 SGHTA and CDR2 FQGNSA. The CDR3 DNA is TGTGCCAGCAGCTTAGCAGGAGTAGGTGGCTACACCTTC. It translates to CASSLAGVGGYTF.